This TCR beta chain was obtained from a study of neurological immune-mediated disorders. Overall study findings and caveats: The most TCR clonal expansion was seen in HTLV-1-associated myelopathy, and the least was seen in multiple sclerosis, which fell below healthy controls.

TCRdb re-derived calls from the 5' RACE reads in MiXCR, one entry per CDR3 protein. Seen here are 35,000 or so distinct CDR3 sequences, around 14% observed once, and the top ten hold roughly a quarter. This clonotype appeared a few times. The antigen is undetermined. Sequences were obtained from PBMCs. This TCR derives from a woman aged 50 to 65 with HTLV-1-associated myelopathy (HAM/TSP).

The CDR3 region is CASSLGQGGNEQFF. DNA for the CDR3: TGTGCCAGCAGCTTAGGACAGGGGGGCAATGAGCAGTTCTTC. The chain is built from TRBV7-6 and TRBJ2-1; 9 bases align to TRBD1. The length of the CDR3 is 14 residues. V lost 1 base to trimming and J lost 6 bases; unmatched junction nucleotides: 1. Germline lookup yields CDR1 SGHVS and CDR2 FNYEAQ.